Reported below is one T cell receptor (beta chain). The antigen remains undetermined. The CDR3 consists of 16 residues. V shed 4 bases and J shed 5 bases, with 18 bases lying between them. CDR1 is LGHNA and CDR2 is YSLEER in the germline V gene. The sample comes from a study of T cell repertoires in cytomegalovirus infection. Overall study: CMV epitopes, recently identified HLA-C-restricted and well-studied HLA-B-restricted, were used. Indicated by public TCR beta signatures were CMV infection and matching HLA type.

Each CDR3 protein is one row after TCRdb ran MiXCR on the reads. The sample contains fewer than 950,000 distinct CDR3 sequences, around a third of which appear only once. Study conclusions and caveats: HLA-C-restricted CMV-specific TCR beta clonotypes were dominant in the ex vivo response. Cumulative public TCR beta family frequency identified carriers of CMV plus the relevant HLA.

This chain joins TRBV4-3 and TRBJ1-5; D is uncertain. This specimen consisted of cultured CD8+ T cells from PBMCs, obtained from culture after CMV antigen stimulation. The origin of this receptor is a human donor in good health (CMV status not recorded). Some clones in this sample may be carry-over from other donors' samples. DNA of the CDR3: TGCGCCAGCAGCCCAATGGTAGGGTCACGTTATCAGCCCCAGCATTTT. Translation: CASSPMVGSRYQPQHF.